This T cell receptor (beta chain) was recorded in a study of shared clonotypes between healthy human individuals. Notes on the study in general: There were few donors, and this limited the genetic and exposure-history diversity represented.

Trimming pared 4 bases from V and 6 bases from J, leaving 19 bases between. Germline V lookup: CDR1 MGHDK, CDR2 SYGVNS. CDR3 length: 16 amino acids. A CD45RA+ naive subset and a CD45RA-negative memory subset were split from CD4+ cells. On this clone itself: No antigen is known for it.

Deep was the level at which the assay was run. Some 28,000 T cell genomes (roughly 190 ng DNA) went into each sorted-subset replicate. Sequencing was performed with immunoSEQ multiplex PCR; in TCRdb, only in-frame clones are kept and a portion is missing. Here the sample spans around 200,000 clones, approximately 61% being singletons. The specimen was memory CD4+ T cells sorted from blood. Noted subset: CD45RA-negative fraction. The chain combines TRBV25-1 with TRBJ2-1; D is unclear. The TCR was taken from a man younger than 45 in good health. The CDR3 loop reads CASSAVPVGISNEQFF. For the CDR3, the DNA is TGTGCCAGCAGTGCCGTGCCAGTCGGTATTAGCAATGAGCAGTTCTTC.